The rows below give T cell receptor beta chains drawn from one sample of a study of CD8+CD57+ T cells in acquired aplastic anemia. TCRdb reprocessed the reads via MiXCR and lists one record per CDR3 protein. The sample lists hundreds of thousands of distinct CDR3 sequences, under 40% occurring once. The material sequenced was sorted CD4+, CD8+, or CD8+CD57+ T cells (not recorded which) from PBMCs. Every receptor here comes from a human donor with aplastic anemia. CDR3s include the opening cysteine and the closing phenylalanine or tryptophan. Size is omitted from some rows. Given values are once, few, many or a class for expanded clones.

. TRBJ1-2 TRBV3-1 CASSQGVTGYTF
. TRBJ2-2 TRBV5-6 CASSPSGQGGTGDLFF
. TRBJ1-1 TRBV19 CASSIGGVNTEAFF
many TRBJ2-7 TRBV7-2 CASSLVQGDTYEQYF
. TRBJ2-2 TRBV5-1 CASYSGDTGELFF
. TRBJ2-3 TRBV29-1 CSVEGLTDTQYF
few TRBJ1-1 TRBV12-5 CASGKQGRASTEAFF
. TRBJ1-1 TRBV3-1 CASSQGRGARAFF
few TRBJ2-3 TRBV5-4 CASSLWSTHGTDTQYF
. TRBJ1-2 TRBV20-1 CSASVGQGYGYTF
few TRBJ2-7 TRBV10-3 CASSYSTSGLPYEQYF
. TRBJ1-1 TRBV4-3 CASSQAMGGYTEAFF
. TRBJ1-6 TRBV20-1 CSARALRSDKSSYNSPLHF
. TRBJ2-1 TRBV7-8 CASSYRDNRIEQFF
many TRBJ1-2 TRBV6-1 CASTRARNGYTF
few TRBJ1-1 TRBV10-2 CASRVGNTEAFF
. TRBJ2-1 TRBV10-1 CASSEKGDERLF
few TRBJ2-1 TRBV9 CASSVGGGNLHPDNEQFF
. TRBJ1-6 TRBV13 CASSLRMGHNNSPLHF
few TRBJ2-7 TRBV2 CASSFPGTGDHEQYF
. . TRBV20-1 CSARVAWEGSYNEQFF
once TRBJ1-6 TRBV6-2/TRBV6-3 CASSPRSSYNSPLHF
. TRBJ2-1 TRBV9 CASSQEVSTSHGEQFF
. TRBJ2-7 TRBV19 CASSIGRGRTYEQYF
many TRBJ2-7 TRBV14 CASSQDGGLLQYF
. TRBJ1-1 TRBV20-1 CSARVSGMNTEASF
many TRBJ1-1 TRBV9 CASSITDSTTEAFF
. TRBJ1-5 TRBV30 CAWSARTRPNQPQHF
. TRBJ2-7 TRBV27 CASSLSESLRQYF
many TRBJ1-1 TRBV20-1 CSARQNTEAFF
many TRBJ2-2 TRBV29-1 CSVDRGGAGELFF